Listed here are 17 T cell receptor beta chains from one sample, sequenced in a study of T cell responses to AZD1222 COVID-19 vaccine. Sequencing used immunoSEQ multiplex PCR; TCRdb keeps in-frame clones, though not all of them. The data contain some 140,000 clones, roughly nine tenths of them seen just once; the ten biggest clones take up about 5%. Sequencing was performed on peripheral blood, taken on day 0 of MenACWY control vaccination. The receptors originated from an adult in good health.

This clone came up once. V gene TRBV27 combines with J gene TRBJ1-5; TRBD1 might be the D (5 bases). Germline CDR1 is MNHEY and CDR2 is SMNVEV (reference sequence). The CDR3 has 18 residues. The germline V and J ends were trimmed by 3 bases and 2 bases, with 20 bases remaining between them. Here the CDR3 DNA reads TGTGCCAGCAGTTTTTCGGCCAGGGAGGGAAAGCGCAATCAGCCCCAGCATTTT. Encoded protein: CASSFSAREGKRNQPQHF.

This clone showed up just a few times. The chain combines TRBV3-1 (or the pseudogene TRBV3-2) with TRBJ1-3; no clear D. The CDR3 consists of 15 residues. Trimming took off 1 base at V and 0 bases at J, with 7 bases between the two ends. Germline lookup yields CDR1 LGHDT and CDR2 YNNKEL (reference sequence). The CDR3 sequence is CASSQGRDSGNTIYF. The CDR3 nucleotides are TGTGCCAGCAGCCAAGGGAGGGACTCTGGAAACACCATATATTTT.

This clone rates as medium-sized (0.01 to 0.1%). V and J are TRBV2 and TRBJ1-5, with D perhaps TRBD1 (6 bases). Germline CDR1 and CDR2: SNHLY and FYNNEI. The V end lost 6 bases, the J end lost 7 bases, and 13 bases lay between the germline ends. This CDR3 comprises 13 residues. Here the CDR3 DNA reads TGTGCCAGCAGCGGACAGTTATTCCAGCCCCAGCATTTT. This sequence encodes CASSGQLFQPQHF.

The gene calls are TRBV7-2 and TRBJ1-1; D unclear. The V and J ends lost 3 bases and 7 bases respectively, with 15 bases between them. CDR1 and CDR2 (germline): SGHTA, FQGNSA. This CDR3 spans 14 amino acids. CDR3 bases: TGTGCCAGCAGCTTCGTAGACCCCGGTGGTGAAGCTTTCTTT. Its protein is CASSFVDPGGEAFF.

The V gene is TRBV11-2, the J gene TRBJ2-1, with D hard to call. Germline V gives CDR1 SGHAT, CDR2 FQNNGV. CDR3 length equals 16 residues. The V gene lost 3 bases and the J gene lost 1 base, with 13 bases spanning the gap. The CDR3 sequence: CASSFDVGFSYNEQFF. The CDR3 DNA follows: TGTGCCAGCAGCTTTGATGTGGGGTTTTCCTACAATGAGCAGTTCTTC.

The chain is built from TRBV29-1 and TRBJ1-3; no clear D. The CDR3 sequence is 11 residues long. Trimming stripped 8 bases from V and 2 bases from J, with 7 bases between. Germline V CDR1 and CDR2: SQVTM, ANQGSEA. The CDR3 here is CSTRTGNTIYF. In DNA form, the CDR3 reads TGCAGCACGCGGACTGGAAACACCATATATTTT. The full variable domain, completed using reference TRBV29-1 and TRBJ1-3, is SAVISQKPSRDICQRGTSLTIQCQVDSQVTMMFWYRQQPGQSLTLIATANQGSEATYESGFVIDKFPISRPNLTFSTLTVSNMSPEDSSIYLCSTRTGNTIYFGEGSWLTVV.

The rearrangement joins TRBV6-5 to TRBJ1-1, with 10 nucleotides matching TRBD1. The trim removed 5 bases at V and 4 bases at J, leaving 7 bases unmatched. CDR3 size: 15 residues. Germline assignment: CDR1 MNHEY and CDR2 SVGAGI. The CDR3 region is CASSLTGGSLTEAFF. DNA for the CDR3: TGTGCCAGCAGTCTGACAGGGGGCAGTCTCACTGAAGCTTTCTTT.

This sequence joins TRBV5-1 and TRBJ1-1, with D possibly TRBD1 on 5 matching bases. Germline V gives CDR1 SGHRS, CDR2 YFSETQ. V dropped 7 bases and J dropped 6 bases, with 19 bases sitting between them. The CDR3 covers 14 residues. CDR3 loop: CASSRAGGNAEAFF. CDR3 in DNA: TGCGCCAGCTCCAGGGCGGGCGGCAACGCTGAAGCTTTCTTT.

The rearrangement uses TRBV27 and TRBJ2-7; D perhaps matches TRBD2 (6 bases). CDR1 and CDR2 (germline): MNHEY, SMNVEV (reference sequence). Trimming took off 6 bases at V and 2 bases at J, with 20 bases between the two ends. The CDR3 is 16 residues long. The CDR3 DNA sequence: TGTGCCAGCAGCCGGGACGGAGGGGCCCTGACCTACGAGCAGTACTTC. It translates to CASSRDGGALTYEQYF.

The gene calls are TRBV3-1 (or the pseudogene TRBV3-2) and TRBJ2-5; 12 positions agree with TRBD2. J lost 2 bases, V lost 6 bases, and 16 bases had no gene match. CDR1 and CDR2 from the germline V gene are LGHDT and YNNKEL (reference sequence). The CDR3 spans 19 residues. The CDR3 DNA reads TGTGCCAGCAGTTACAGCCTGGGCCTAGCGGGGGGGCGACAAGAGACCCAGTACTTC. This sequence encodes CASSYSLGLAGGRQETQYF.

The sample holds one count of this clone. V usage is TRBV2 and J usage is TRBJ1-2; 7 nucleotides align to TRBD1. The V gene end was trimmed by 7 bases and the J gene end by 0 bases; junction bases not matched to a gene: 11. The CDR3 contains 16 residues. Germline assignment: CDR1 SNHLY and CDR2 FYNNEI. The CDR3, as DNA: TGTGCCAGCAACCGAGATAGACAGGGTTCTAACTATGGCTACACCTTC. This gives the protein CASNRDRQGSNYGYTF. Full variable domain (missing parts from reference TRBV2 and TRBJ1-2): EPEVTQTPSHQVTQMGQEVILRCVPISNHLYFYWYRQILGQKVEFLVSFYNNEISEKSEIFDDQFSVERPDGSNFTLKIRSTKLEDSAMYFCASNRDRQGSNYGYTFGSGTRLTVV.

The gene calls are TRBV29-1 and TRBJ2-7; no firm D call. CDR3 length: 13 residues. CDR1 and CDR2 (germline): SQVTM, ANQGSEA. The germline V and J ends were trimmed by 4 bases and 0 bases, with 10 bases remaining between them. The CDR3, as DNA: TGCAGCGTTGCTAGTGCGGTCTCCTACGAGCAGTACTTC. Translating it yields CSVASAVSYEQYF.

The V gene is TRBV6-5, the J gene TRBJ2-7, with D perhaps matching TRBD1 or TRBD2 (6 bases each). This CDR3 contains 12 residues. The germline V gene encodes CDR1 MNHEY and CDR2 SVGAGI. Trimming took 10 bases from V and 2 from J, leaving 12 bases between them. The CDR3, as DNA: TGTGCCACGGGTGGGGGGCCCTACGAGCAGTACTTC. Translated: CATGGGPYEQYF.

The chain combines TRBV5-5 with TRBJ2-5, with D possibly matching TRBD1 (7 bases). The length of the CDR3 is 14 residues. Germline V gives CDR1 SGHKS, CDR2 YYEKEE (reference sequence). The ends were cut back, 7 bases at V and 4 bases at J, with 17 bases in the middle. CDR3 DNA sequence: TGTGCCAGCTCCTCGCCGCAGGGGGGAGAGACCCAGTACTTC. Its translation is CASSSPQGGETQYF.

The chain uses TRBV6-6 and TRBJ1-5; D is unclear. In germline, CDR1 is MNHNY, CDR2 SVGAGI (reference sequence). V lost 7 bases and J 3 bases, leaving 13 bases between the germline ends. The CDR3 runs 14 residues. CDR3 nucleotides: TGTGCCAGCAAATCCCCCGGATTCAATCAGCCCCAGCATTTT. Protein sequence: CASKSPGFNQPQHF.

This chain links TRBV19 with TRBJ1-1, with unresolved D. Germline-derived CDR1 and CDR2 are LNHDA and SQIVND (reference sequence). V lost 3 bases and J lost 8, with 13 bases in between. There are 13 residues in the CDR3. The CDR3 DNA reads TGTGCCAGTAGTATTCGAGGGTCGGGAGAAGCTTTCTTT. It yields the protein CASSIRGSGEAFF.

V usage is TRBV6-2 or TRBV6-3 and J usage is TRBJ1-2; D ambiguous. V lost 5 bases and J 2 bases, leaving 9 bases between the germline ends. The CDR3 sequence is 13 residues long. Germline CDR1 reads MNHEY; CDR2 reads SVGEGT. Here the CDR3 reads CASSPSLNYGYTF. CDR3 DNA sequence: TGTGCCAGCAGTCCGTCTCTGAACTATGGCTACACCTTC.